This TCR beta chain appears in the sequencing data of a study of T cell repertoires in cytomegalovirus infection (dated by TCRdb to between 2018 and 2021). Broadly, across the study: Because public TCR beta signatures pointed to carriage of CMV infection together with the matching HLA type, the HLA type of each donor mattered for the analysis. Results the study describes overall, beyond this receptor: The ex vivo response was dominated by HLA-C-restricted CMV-specific TCR beta clonotypes, which also provided the single most frequent clonotype in two of eight donors. In both this cohort and an independent roughly 400-donor cohort, the cumulative frequency of public TCR beta family members distinguished carriers of CMV infection plus the relevant HLA type.

The sequencing machine was an Illumina HiSeq 1500. The public reads were run again by TCRdb, first through fastp at Q25 and then through MiXCR, and only productive beta chains were kept. Each CDR3 protein gets just one entry, which takes the most common genes and DNA from the rows behind it. The sample table records 150,000 to 200,000 distinct CDR3 sequences; roughly a fifth of these occur just once. The ten top clones hold around 3.1% of the sample. As encoded in the germline V gene, CDR1 is SGHTA while CDR2 is FQGNSA. Measured from the cysteine to the phenylalanine, the CDR3 is 16 residues long. Of all the DNA, just the CDR3 is kept, 48 bases in frame from base 1. After removal of 5 bases from V and 0 bases from J, the junction retains 9 bases not matched to a gene. Comment on this clonotype: Its target antigen remains unknown. No per-base quality is available; no much larger clone lies one base away.

The chain couples TRBV7-2 to TRBJ1-1; a stretch of 7 junction bases matches TRBD1. Material: PBMCs. This clonotype originated in a human donor in good health (CMV status not recorded). Some clones in this sample may be carry-over from other donors' samples. The CDR3 protein: CASSLTSGTVNTEAFF. Read as DNA, the sequence is TGTGCCAGCAGCCTTACTTCCGGGACAGTGAACACTGAAGCTTTCTTT.